This T cell receptor (beta chain) is from a study of blood T cell repertoires in COVID-19 (dated by TCRdb to 2019 to 2021). In terms of the full investigation: Collaborator samples came from the United States, Italy and Spain and covered acute and convalescent phases of COVID-19. The material from the prospective study consisted of cDNA or gDNA derived from T cells, B-cell-depleted T cells, or PBMCs. The dataset comprised deeply sampled blood TCRbeta repertoires from subjects exposed to, actively infected with, or recovered from COVID-19. The repertoires were made available in a free public database intended to serve as a resource for research on the immune response to SARS-CoV-2. Samples were obtained from the ongoing ImmuneRACE study (first 160 participants) and from about 1,300 subjects provided by 6 global collaborators. Sample metadata almost always included a de-identified subject ID, COVID-19 status, age in years and sex. Where available, HLA class I and class II types were obtained from metadata supplied by the sample provider rather than from assay-based typing.

Points on this clone: Its antigen specificity is not known. No quality values exist for individual bases; no much larger clone is one base distant.

The immunoSEQ Assay, a bias-controlled multiplex PCR, was used to amplify TCRbeta CDR3 regions from genomic DNA. The original methods were these. The number of nucleated cells in each sample was estimated from the amplification of reference gene primers within the assay. Sequence reads were collapsed and filtered to measure the absolute abundance of every unique TCRbeta CDR3 rearrangement. For each sample, productive Simpson clonality was calculated by taking the square root of Simpson's diversity index across productive rearrangements. Drawn from immuneACCESS, this table holds only the in-frame rearrangements with V and J called that TCRdb kept. Clones are partly lost; checked studies trace under half to an unresolved V gene and leave the rest unexplained. V and J calls and clone size are copied from that table; D and trimming were computed from the DNA. This sample is represented by 350,000 or so clones; 88% of them were singletons. 1.5% to 2% of the sample belongs to the ten largest clones.

In Seattle, one collaborating source enrolled patients while the infection was active and tracked those patients longitudinally over the course of disease. Whole blood was collected in K2EDTA tubes by collaborating institutions according to the institutions' own protocols. Collaborator samples were shipped for TCRbeta analysis as frozen whole blood, isolated PBMCs, or DNA extracted from either sample type. The CDR3 covers 14 residues, taking in both the cysteine and the phenylalanine. The retained sequence is limited to the CDR3, 42 bases, with the frame set at the first base. At the junction V is shortened by 4 bases and J by 3 bases, with 8 bases in between. In the germline V gene (reference sequence), CDR1 corresponds to SGHNT and CDR2 to YYREEE. Results the study describes overall, beyond this receptor: How much clinical and demographic metadata was included differed by source and by participant, and the metadata was provided uncurated.

The chain couples TRBV5-4 to TRBJ1-6; too little of a D gene remains to name it. This receptor was identified in a woman younger than 45 with COVID-19, enrolled during active disease. The material sequenced was peripheral blood. CDR3 region: CASSRRGYNSPLHF. The DNA sequence reads TGTGCCAGCAGCCGTCGGGGCTATAATTCACCCCTCCACTTT. When the CDR3 is completed using the reference TRBV5-4 and TRBJ1-6 genes on either side, the full variable domain is ETGVTQSPTHLIKTRGQQVTLRCSSQSGHNTVSWYQQALGQGPQFIFQYYREEENGRGNFPPRFSGLQFPNYSSELNVNALELDDSALYLCASSRRGYNSPLHFGNGTRLTVT.